What follows are 26 T cell receptor beta chains derived from one specimen sequenced in a study of OX40 agonist ivuxolimab in advanced cancers. Profiling relied on immunoSEQ multiplex PCR, and the TCRdb table lists in-frame clones only, not all of them. This repertoire shows over 85,000 clones, more than 85% found once; its top ten account for 0.25% to 0.3%. The source material was CD4+ or CD8+ T cells sorted from blood, sampled in a trial of the OX40 agonist ivuxolimab. The receptor set was obtained from an adult with an advanced solid tumor such as melanoma, head and neck, liver or kidney cancer.

The rearrangement links TRBV2 to TRBJ2-1; D is unresolved. This CDR3 spans 14 amino acids. Germline CDR1 is SNHLY and CDR2 is FYNNEI. Trimming left V 6 bases short and J 7 bases short, with 16 bases between. The CDR3 sequence is CASSRSGFGNEQFF. CDR3 sequence (DNA): TGTGCCAGCAGCAGATCCGGGTTTGGTAATGAGCAGTTCTTC.

This chain uses TRBV2 with TRBJ1-3; maybe TRBD1 (5 bases). The CDR3 spans 13 residues. Trimming removed 6 bases from V and 1 base from J, with 7 bases in between. The V gene's germline CDR1 is SNHLY and CDR2 FYNNEI. The chain's CDR3 is CASSRGSGNTIYF. The CDR3 DNA is TGTGCCAGCAGCCGGGGGTCTGGAAACACCATATATTTT.

This chain links TRBV28 with TRBJ1-2; D uncertain. Germline CDR1 reads MDHEN; CDR2 reads SYDVKM. Trimming pared 9 bases from V and 5 bases from J, leaving 13 bases between. This CDR3 is 12 amino acids long. CDR3 sequence (DNA): TGTGCCAGTTTAAAGGTGGGGTATGGCTACACCTTC. It yields the protein CASLKVGYGYTF.

The chain combines TRBV23-1 with TRBJ1-4, with D unresolved. TRBV23-1 is recorded as an ORF, its role being uncertain. The length of the CDR3 is 15 residues. Trimming removed 1 base at V and 14 bases at J, with 20 bases between. The CDR3 spells CASSQCASLGLGLFF. CDR3 coding DNA: TGCGCCAGCAGTCAATGTGCGTCTTTGGGGTTAGGGCTGTTTTTT.

The sample holds one count of this clone. This chain uses TRBV2 with TRBJ2-1, with a weak D call TRBD2 (6 bases). Germline loops: CDR1 SNHLY, CDR2 FYNNEI. The CDR3 is 14 residues long. The V and J ends lost 8 bases and 5 bases respectively, with 16 bases between them. The CDR3 bases are TGTGCCAGCCCACACCGGGAGACGAACAATGAGCAGTTCTTC. As protein: CASPHRETNNEQFF.

The genes are TRBV29-1 and TRBJ2-1, with unresolved D. This CDR3 region has 12 residues. Germline CDR1 and CDR2: SQVTM and ANQGSEA. The V end lost 6 bases, the J end lost 10 bases, and 16 bases lay between the germline ends. CDR3: CSVSSVTQEQFF. The CDR3 coding sequence is TGCAGCGTATCCAGTGTGACACAGGAGCAGTTCTTC.

This clone came up a few times. This chain connects TRBV10-3 to TRBJ1-5; no firm D call. Trimming removed 0 bases from V and 4 bases from J, with 4 bases in between. Germline loops: CDR1 ENHRY, CDR2 SYGVKD. The CDR3 has 13 residues. DNA for the CDR3: TGTGCCATCAGTGAGTCGATTAATCAGCCCCAGCATTTT. Translated: CAISESINQPQHF.

The V and J genes are TRBV28 and TRBJ2-7; D gene ambiguous. The CDR3 has 11 amino acids. V was pared by 8 bases and J by 4 bases, with 9 bases between. The germline V gene has CDR1 MDHEN and CDR2 SYDVKM. The CDR3 loop is CASGLLYEQYF. In DNA form, the CDR3 reads TGTGCCAGCGGCCTCCTTTACGAGCAGTACTTC.

V is TRBV28 and J is TRBJ1-1; possible D gene TRBD1, 6 bases. V was pared by 4 bases and J by 0 bases, with 9 bases between. CDR1 and CDR2 (germline): MDHEN, SYDVKM. The CDR3 contains 14 residues. CDR3 amino acids: CASSSPGVNTEAFF. Here the CDR3 DNA reads TGTGCCAGCAGTTCCCCAGGGGTGAACACTGAAGCTTTCTTT.

CDR3 DNA sequence: TGCGCCAGCAGCTTTAGCACAGATACGCAGTATTTT. It specifies CASSFSTDTQYF. The V and J genes are TRBV5-1 and TRBJ2-3; D remains ambiguous. Per germline, CDR1 SGHRS and CDR2 YFSETQ. The CDR3 is 12 residues long. Deletions cut 2 bases from V and 0 bases from J, with 1 base between. The full variable domain, its missing parts supplied by reference TRBV5-1 and TRBJ2-3, is KAGVTQTPRYLIKTRGQQVTLSCSPISGHRSVSWYQQTPGQGLQFLFEYFSETQRNKGNFPGRFSGRQFSNSRSEMNVSTLELGDSALYLCASSFSTDTQYFGPGTRLTVL.

The chain carries TRBV9 and TRBJ1-1; D ambiguous. From germline, CDR1 is SGDLS and CDR2 YYNGEE. The CDR3 loop spans 14 amino acids. V was pared by 4 bases and J by 1 base, with 11 bases between. Here the CDR3 reads CASSPGPQNTEAFF. DNA of the CDR3: TGTGCCAGCAGCCCAGGACCTCAGAACACTGAAGCTTTCTTT.

This clone is a singleton in its sample. This sequence joins TRBV5-8 and TRBJ2-1; D is perhaps TRBD1 or TRBD2 (5 bases each). The V gene lost 5 bases and the J gene lost 7 bases, with 13 bases spanning the gap. This CDR3 contains 13 residues. Germline V CDR1 and CDR2: SGHTS, YDEGEE. CDR3 region: CASRRGSGNEQFF. The CDR3 coding sequence is TGTGCCAGCAGACGGGGCTCGGGGAATGAGCAGTTCTTC.

This chain links TRBV5-4 with TRBJ2-5, with D hard to call. Trimming pared 4 bases from V and 0 bases from J, leaving 7 bases between. CDR1 is SGHNT and CDR2 is YYREEE in the germline V gene (reference sequence). This CDR3 spans 13 amino acids. The CDR3 DNA reads TGTGCCAGCAGCCCATCGTACCAAGAGACCCAGTACTTC. It yields the protein CASSPSYQETQYF.

This chain's CDR3 is CATSRAAGPQHF. DNA for the CDR3: TGTGCCACCAGCAGAGCGGCGGGGCCCCAGCATTTT. This chain joins TRBV15 and TRBJ1-5; D not certain. Germline CDR1 reads LNHNV; CDR2 reads YYDKDF (reference sequence). The CDR3 runs to 12 residues. Trimming cost V 1 base and J 9 bases, with 7 bases left between them.

The rearrangement joins TRBV21-1 to TRBJ1-5; the D call of TRBD1 is as the table states it, not checked on the DNA. TRBV21-1 is labeled a pseudogene. The CDR3 consists of 18 residues. The CDR3 DNA reads TGTGCCAGCAGCATCCCGCCCCAGACAGGGATTAGCAATCAGCCCCAGCATTTT. Its protein product is CASSIPPQTGISNQPQHF.

About this clone itself: Other DNA variants within this sample encode the same CDR3. The chain combines TRBV9 with TRBJ2-3; D remains unclear. Trimming pared 0 bases from V and 6 bases from J, leaving 5 bases between. CDR1 and CDR2 from the germline V gene are SGDLS and YYNGEE. This CDR3 region has 12 residues. CDR3 sequence: CASSVVSDTQYF. The CDR3 DNA follows: TGTGCCAGCAGCGTAGTTAGCGATACGCAGTATTTT.

The chain uses TRBV6-1 and TRBJ2-5; no definite D call. The CDR3 runs 12 residues. Trimming stripped 5 bases from V and 5 bases from J, with 9 bases between. Germline loops: CDR1 MNHNS, CDR2 SASEGT. CDR3 nucleotide sequence: TGTGCCAGCAGTCTAGGACGGGAGACCCAGTACTTC. Translated, it gives CASSLGRETQYF.

This clone was picked up one time. CDR3 amino acids: CASSSVGTHSYEQYV. In nucleotides, the CDR3 is TGTGCCAGCAGTTCCGTCGGGACACACTCCTACGAGCAGTACGTC. This chain connects TRBV6-5 to TRBJ2-7; weak D call: TRBD1 (6 bases). Deletions cut 4 bases from V and 0 bases from J, with 13 bases between. Germline CDR1 and CDR2: MNHEY and SVGAGI. CDR3 length equals 15 residues.

The rearrangement uses TRBV19 and TRBJ1-6; D gene ambiguous. The germline V gene has CDR1 LNHDA and CDR2 SQIVND (reference sequence). The CDR3 loop spans 14 amino acids. Between the trimmed V and J ends, which lost 4 bases and 7 bases, there was a span of 11 bases. This CDR3 is CASSTLAGNSPLHF. CDR3 coding DNA: TGTGCCAGTAGTACCCTAGCGGGGAATTCACCCCTCCACTTT.

The V call is TRBV19, the J call TRBJ2-2, with D perhaps TRBD2 (5 bases). Per the germline V gene, CDR1 is LNHDA and CDR2 is SQIVND (reference sequence). The V and J ends lost 3 bases and 1 base respectively, with 12 bases between them. CDR3 length equals 16 residues. In DNA, the CDR3 is TGTGCCAGTAGTATCGTGGTCGGACTGAACACCGGGGAGCTGTTTTTT. Residues: CASSIVVGLNTGELFF.

For the CDR3, the DNA is TGTGCCAGCAGATTACCCGCCCTTTACAGAGGGAATCAGCCCCAGCATTTT. Translating it yields CASRLPALYRGNQPQHF. V usage is TRBV28 and J usage is TRBJ1-5; D not certain. This CDR3 is built from 17 residues. Trimming shortened V by 6 bases and J by 4 bases, and 22 bases separated the two germline ends. Looked up from germline, CDR1 is MDHEN and CDR2 is SYDVKM.

This chain joins TRBV19 and TRBJ2-3; TRBD2 is a possible D gene (5 bases). The CDR3 consists of 12 residues. Germline lookup yields CDR1 LNHDA and CDR2 SQIVND (reference sequence). Trimming stripped 11 bases from V and 5 bases from J, with 14 bases between. The CDR3 loop is CASAVAEDTQYF. CDR3 coding DNA: TGTGCCTCAGCGGTTGCAGAAGATACGCAGTATTTT.

The chain employs TRBV28 and TRBJ1-5, with TRBD1 as a possible D gene (6 bases). The CDR3 has 14 amino acids. Germline loops: CDR1 MDHEN, CDR2 SYDVKM. The ends were cut back, 5 bases at V and 3 bases at J, with 11 bases in the middle. The CDR3 loop is CASSENRDNQPQHF. For the CDR3, the DNA is TGTGCCAGCAGTGAAAACAGGGACAATCAGCCCCAGCATTTT. Full variable domain (remainder filled in from reference TRBV28 and TRBJ1-5): DVKVTQSSRYLVKRTGEKVFLECVQDMDHENMFWYRQDPGLGLRLIYFSYDVKMKEKGDIPEGYSVSREKKERFSLILESASTNQTSMYLCASSENRDNQPQHFGDGTRLSIL.

V usage is TRBV5-4 and J usage is TRBJ2-5; D unclear. V dropped 4 bases and J dropped 5 bases, with 9 bases sitting between them. The CDR3 totals 12 residues. Germline V gene data show CDR1 as SGHNT and CDR2 as YYREEE (reference sequence). The CDR3 here is CASSRGSETQYF. CDR3 nucleotides: TGTGCCAGCAGCCGAGGCTCGGAGACCCAGTACTTC.

The chain recombines TRBV7-8 with TRBJ2-2, with TRBD1 matching 7 bases. The CDR3 loop spans 15 amino acids. Germline trimming cut 6 bases from V and 3 bases from J; bases unmatched to any gene: 7. Germline CDR1 SGHVS, CDR2 FQNEAQ. The CDR3 sequence is CASRKGGQDTGELFF. The CDR3 DNA reads as TGTGCCAGCAGAAAAGGGGGCCAGGACACCGGGGAGCTGTTTTTT.

The count of this clone is one. The gene calls are TRBV10-2 and TRBJ2-5; D may be TRBD2 (5 bases). The V gene's germline CDR1 is WSHSY and CDR2 SAAADI. V was cut by 4 bases and J by 1 base, with 13 bases left in between. The length of the CDR3 is 15 residues. The CDR3 DNA follows: TGCGCCAGCAGTGGTCTGGGAGAAATCCAAGAGACCCAGTACTTC. This translates into CASSGLGEIQETQYF.